One sample yielded the 19 T cell receptor beta chains listed below, sequenced in a study of T cell responses to AZD1222 COVID-19 vaccine. The method was immunoSEQ multiplex PCR; TCRdb's version includes in-frame clones alone and lacks a portion of them. The repertoire consists of under 200,000 clones, with 90% to 95% occurring once and the leading ten covering roughly 9.8%. The sequenced sample was peripheral blood, obtained on day 0 of AZD1222 vaccination. Receptors were obtained from an adult in good health.

The chain combines TRBV18 with TRBJ1-5, with D possibly TRBD1 on 5 matching bases. This CDR3 has 15 residues. CDR1 and CDR2 (germline): KGHSH, LQKENI. Trimming took 6 bases from V and 4 from J, leaving 16 bases between them. The CDR3 nucleotides are TGTGCCAGCTCGAAGGGACGGGAGGGGAATCAGCCCCAGCATTTT. It is translated as CASSKGREGNQPQHF. Using reference TRBV18 and TRBJ1-5 for the parts outside the CDR3, the full variable domain is NAGVMQNPRHLVRRRGQEARLRCSPMKGHSHVYWYRQLPEEGLKFMVYLQKENIIDESGMPKERFSAEFPKEGPSILRIQQVVRGDSAAYFCASSKGREGNQPQHFGDGTRLSIL.

This clone was observed once. V usage is TRBV28 and J usage is TRBJ2-7, with D possibly matching TRBD2 (7 bases). CDR1 and CDR2 from the germline V gene are MDHEN and SYDVKM. This CDR3 comprises 16 residues. Trimming cost V 5 bases and J 2 bases, with 19 bases left between them. The DNA of the CDR3 is TGTGCCAGCAGTCCGGGGGGCCCGGGGTTCCCCTACGAGCAGTACTTC. Translated: CASSPGGPGFPYEQYF.

A note on this clone: The sample has other DNA sequences that encode this CDR3 too. The chain recombines TRBV5-4 with TRBJ2-1; 10 bases map to TRBD2. From germline, CDR1 is SGHNT and CDR2 YYREEE (reference sequence). The length of the CDR3 is 15 residues. V lost 2 bases to trimming and J lost 5 bases; unmatched junction nucleotides: 4. The CDR3 bases are TGTGCCAGCAGCTTAGGGCTAGCGGGAGACAATGAGCAGTTCTTC. Its translation: CASSLGLAGDNEQFF.

The genes are TRBV4-2 and TRBJ2-1; the D gene could be TRBD1 or TRBD2 (6 bases each). In germline, CDR1 is LGHNA, CDR2 YNFKEQ. Trimming stripped 5 bases from V and 6 bases from J, with 17 bases between. The CDR3 runs 15 residues. CDR3 in amino acids: CASSWEKRGVNEQFF. The CDR3 nucleotides read TGTGCCAGCAGCTGGGAAAAGAGGGGGGTCAATGAGCAGTTCTTC.

The chain employs TRBV6-6 and TRBJ2-3, with TRBD2 matching over 12 bases. There are 17 residues in the CDR3. Germline assignment: CDR1 MNHNY and CDR2 SVGAGI (reference sequence). V shed 5 bases and J 2 bases; nucleotides not matched to a gene: 8. CDR3 bases: TGTGCCAGCAGTCGAATCCGGACTAGCGGGACCACAGATACGCAGTATTTT. This sequence encodes CASSRIRTSGTTDTQYF.

CDR3 DNA sequence: TGTGCCAGCAGCGCCTCGAACGGCCTAGTTGACAATGAGCAGTTCTTC. Protein sequence: CASSASNGLVDNEQFF. The chain has TRBV9 and TRBJ2-1; unclear D gene. The CDR3 loop spans 16 amino acids. The V and J ends lost 3 bases and 5 bases respectively, with 18 bases between them. In germline, CDR1 is SGDLS, CDR2 YYNGEE. Full variable domain (missing parts from reference TRBV9 and TRBJ2-1): DSGVTQTPKHLITATGQRVTLRCSPRSGDLSVYWYQQSLDQGLQFLIQYYNGEERAKGNILERFSAQQFPDLHSELNLSSLELGDSALYFCASSASNGLVDNEQFFGPGTRLTVL.

The chain has TRBV5-1 and TRBJ2-2; a weak D match, TRBD2 (6 bases). CDR1 and CDR2 (germline): SGHRS, YFSETQ. Trimming cost V 4 bases and J 3 bases, with 10 bases left between them. The CDR3 totals 14 residues. The DNA for the CDR3 is TGCGCCAGCAGCAGCACGGGGGACACCGGGGAGCTGTTTTTT. Amino acids: CASSSTGDTGELFF.

Written as DNA, the CDR3 is TGCGCCAGCAGGACCGGGACAGCTGGGGCCAACGTCCTGACTTTC. Translated: CASRTGTAGANVLTF. This sequence joins TRBV5-1 and TRBJ2-6; 7 bases are a match to TRBD1. The CDR3 spans 15 residues. Germline CDR1 and CDR2: SGHRS and YFSETQ. V shed 5 bases and J 2 bases; nucleotides not matched to a gene: 4.

The chain has TRBV28 and TRBJ2-7; D call uncertain. V shed 3 bases and J shed 4 bases, with 7 bases lying between them. The germline V gene has CDR1 MDHEN and CDR2 SYDVKM. This CDR3 is built from 12 residues. CDR3 region: CASSFLFYEQYF. CDR3 DNA sequence: TGTGCCAGCAGTTTTTTATTTTACGAGCAGTACTTC.

This chain uses TRBV5-1 with TRBJ2-3, with 7 bases aligning to TRBD1. V was clipped by 6 bases and J by 0 bases; unmatched bases: 7. Germline CDR1 reads SGHRS; CDR2 reads YFSETQ. CDR3 length equals 15 residues. CDR3 DNA sequence: TGCGCCAGCAAGGGGACAGACCTTAGCACAGATACGCAGTATTTT. Encoded protein: CASKGTDLSTDTQYF. Using reference TRBV5-1 and TRBJ2-3 for the parts outside the CDR3, the full variable domain is KAGVTQTPRYLIKTRGQQVTLSCSPISGHRSVSWYQQTPGQGLQFLFEYFSETQRNKGNFPGRFSGRQFSNSRSEMNVSTLELGDSALYLCASKGTDLSTDTQYFGPGTRLTVL.

The chain has TRBV6-5 and TRBJ2-5; 13 nucleotides match TRBD2. Germline CDR1 is MNHEY and CDR2 is SVGAGI. Trimming cost V 6 bases and J 5 bases; bases outside gene matches: 6. The CDR3 runs 15 residues. CDR3 protein: CASSGGLAGYETQYF. The CDR3 nucleotides are TGTGCCAGCAGCGGGGGACTAGCGGGATATGAGACCCAGTACTTC.

V and J are TRBV7-3 and TRBJ1-1; D is unresolved. This CDR3 is built from 16 residues. CDR1 and CDR2 (germline): SGHTA, FQGTGA. The V end lost 1 base, the J end lost 1 base, and 13 bases lay between the germline ends. This chain's CDR3 is CASSLMAVGENTEAFF. In DNA form, the CDR3 reads TGTGCCAGCAGCTTAATGGCAGTGGGAGAGAACACTGAAGCTTTCTTT.

The CDR3 reads CASSLSDRYEAFF. For the CDR3, the DNA is TGTGCCAGCAGTTTATCGGACAGGTATGAAGCTTTCTTT. The rearrangement uses TRBV27 and TRBJ1-1, with 7 bases identical to TRBD1. The CDR3 length is 13 residues. Unmatched junction bases numbered 2, after V lost 0 bases and J lost 7 bases. The V gene's germline CDR1 is MNHEY and CDR2 SMNVEV (reference sequence).

V is TRBV4-2 and J is TRBJ2-1; maybe TRBD2 (6 bases). V was clipped by 1 base and J by 5 bases, with 15 bases between them. The CDR3 extends over 16 amino acids. The germline gives CDR1 LGHNA, CDR2 YNFKEQ. The CDR3 nucleotides read TGTGCCAGCAGCCAAGTAGGGGACTGGCCTAACAATGAGCAGTTCTTC. Translating it yields CASSQVGDWPNNEQFF.

The V and J genes are TRBV5-1 and TRBJ1-6, with D tentatively TRBD1 (5 bases). CDR1 SGHRS and CDR2 YFSETQ come from the germline V gene. The CDR3 is 16 residues long. V gave up 0 bases and J gave up 7 bases, with 14 bases separating them. CDR3 sequence (DNA): TGCGCCAGCAGCTTGGCCCACGGGGGTGTGAATTCACCCCTCCACTTT. It encodes CASSLAHGGVNSPLHF. The full variable domain, its missing parts supplied by reference TRBV5-1 and TRBJ1-6, is KAGVTQTPRYLIKTRGQQVTLSCSPISGHRSVSWYQQTPGQGLQFLFEYFSETQRNKGNFPGRFSGRQFSNSRSEMNVSTLELGDSALYLCASSLAHGGVNSPLHFGNGTRLTVT.

The chain has TRBV19 and TRBJ1-5; tentative D call: TRBD1 (5 bases). Looked up from germline, CDR1 is LNHDA and CDR2 is SQIVND (reference sequence). This CDR3 is built from 12 residues. Trimming took off 4 bases at V and 15 bases at J, with 16 bases between the two ends. The DNA for the CDR3 is TGTGCCAGTAGTACTCCGGGACGGCTGTGGCATTTT. This codes for CASSTPGRLWHF.

V is TRBV14 and J is TRBJ1-6; D ambiguous. CDR1 and CDR2 from the germline V gene are SGHDN and FVKESK. This CDR3 has 12 amino acids. Trimming removed 2 bases from V and 7 bases from J, with 3 bases in between. CDR3 protein: CASSQSNSPLHF. Written as DNA, the CDR3 is TGTGCCAGCAGCCAAAGCAATTCACCCCTCCACTTT. Drawing the rest from reference TRBV14 and TRBJ1-6, the complete variable domain is EAGVTQFPSHSVIEKGQTVTLRCDPISGHDNLYWYRRVMGKEIKFLLHFVKESKQDESGMPNNRFLAERTGGTYSTLKVQPAELEDSGVYFCASSQSNSPLHFGNGTRLTVT.

The rearrangement uses TRBV5-4 and TRBJ1-2; 8 bases line up with TRBD1. The CDR3 sequence is 14 residues long. Germline-derived CDR1 and CDR2 are SGHNT and YYREEE (reference sequence). V lost 4 bases and J lost 3; bases outside the gene matches: 5. CDR3 DNA sequence: TGTGCCAGCAGCACAAAACAGGGGGACTATGGCTACACCTTC. Its translation is CASSTKQGDYGYTF. The full variable domain, its missing parts supplied by reference TRBV5-4 and TRBJ1-2, is ETGVTQSPTHLIKTRGQQVTLRCSSQSGHNTVSWYQQALGQGPQFIFQYYREEENGRGNFPPRFSGLQFPNYSSELNVNALELDDSALYLCASSTKQGDYGYTFGSGTRLTVV.

The J gene is TRBJ2-7, the V gene TRBV7-8, with 8 bases matching TRBD1. Germline CDR1 reads SGHVS; CDR2 reads FQNEAQ. CDR3 length equals 16 residues. J lost 2 bases, V lost 2 bases, and 8 bases had no gene match. Here the CDR3 DNA reads TGTGCCAGCAGCTTACCTAAGACAGGGGCGCCCTACGAGCAGTACTTC. Amino acid sequence: CASSLPKTGAPYEQYF.